This T cell receptor beta chain was captured by sequencing in a study of blood T cell repertoires in COVID-19. Overall study context: Samples representing acute and convalescent COVID-19 were sourced from the United States, Italy and Spain. From T cells, B-cell-depleted T cells, or PBMCs came the material, which was cDNA or gDNA.

V lost 7 bases, J lost 9 bases, and 10 bases stayed unmatched. The CDR3 is 14 residues long. Germline CDR1 is SQVTM and CDR2 is ANQGSEA. Original handling: Amplifying reference gene primers gave estimates of nucleated cell counts. The data were produced by immunoSEQ multiplex PCR, yet TCRdb's version contains in-frame clones alone and is incomplete. That table gives V, J and clone size, and the DNA gave D and trimming. Of roughly 240,000 clones detected, less than 85% appear once; the ten largest clones hold roughly 4.5%. The sample was peripheral blood. The sequence was obtained from a man in his 60s who had recovered from COVID-19. The chain uses TRBV29-1 and TRBJ2-1, with 12 bases fitting TRBD2. The CDR3 sequence: CSDTLAGGPGEQFF. The CDR3 DNA reads TGCAGCGATACCCTAGCGGGAGGGCCGGGTGAGCAGTTCTTC.